This passage covers 26 T cell receptor beta chains from one sample sequenced in a study of cytomegalovirus exposure and HLA in healthy donors. In the PCR, 60 Vbeta and 13 Jbeta primers were used. The data were produced by immunoSEQ multiplex PCR, yet TCRdb's version contains in-frame clones alone and is incomplete. The repertoire has about 130,000 clones, approximately 80% of them found once; the top ten carry around 0.7%. What was sequenced was PBMCs. These receptors all come from a man aged 18 to 30 in good health and CMV-seronegative.

With regard to this clone: Other DNA sequences of this sample code for an identical CDR3. This chain uses TRBV5-4 with TRBJ2-3; 9 positions agree with TRBD2. Trimming at V came to 2 bases and at J to 3 bases, leaving 4 bases not matched to a gene. Germline V CDR1 and CDR2: SGHNT, YYREEE (reference sequence). The CDR3 spans 15 residues. This chain's CDR3 is CASSLAGGLTDTQYF. The DNA of the CDR3 is TGTGCCAGCAGCTTAGCGGGGGGTCTGACAGATACGCAGTATTTT.

V gene TRBV5-1 combines with J gene TRBJ2-3; perhaps TRBD1 as D (6 bases). The germline V and J ends were trimmed by 3 bases and 1 base, with 15 bases remaining between them. The CDR3 consists of 16 residues. The germline V gene has CDR1 SGHRS and CDR2 YFSETQ. CDR3 amino acids: CASSSHREPGTDTQYF. The CDR3 DNA reads TGCGCCAGCAGCTCCCACAGGGAACCGGGCACAGATACGCAGTATTTT.

This clone was seen only once. The chain recombines TRBV7-3 with TRBJ2-2; TRBD1 might be the D (5 bases). This CDR3 comprises 15 residues. Germline V gene lookup returns CDR1 SGHTA and CDR2 FQGTGA. V was cut by 5 bases and J by 4 bases, with 14 bases left in between. DNA for the CDR3: TGTGCCAGCAGCCCCGCCCGACAGATCACCGGGGAGCTGTTTTTT. It is translated as CASSPARQITGELFF.

The V gene is TRBV6-5, the J gene TRBJ2-2, with 7 bases that match TRBD1. The V segment lost 0 bases and the J segment 4 bases; nucleotides outside the gene matches: 5. The CDR3 runs 16 residues. Germline assignment: CDR1 MNHEY and CDR2 SVGAGI. The CDR3 DNA reads as TGTGCCAGCAGTTACTCGGACAGGAGGAGCACCGGGGAGCTGTTTTTT. Protein sequence: CASSYSDRRSTGELFF.

Here the CDR3 reads CASSPWTGANPNYGYTF. CDR3 in DNA: TGTGCCAGCAGCCCCTGGACAGGGGCCAACCCTAACTATGGCTACACCTTC. The V call is TRBV9, the J call TRBJ1-2, with 9 bases matching TRBD1. J gave up 0 bases and V 4 bases, and 10 bases lay outside the gene matches. The CDR3 spans 17 residues. Germline values: CDR1 SGDLS, CDR2 YYNGEE.

The chain's CDR3 is CASSTGGAGRTDTQYF. CDR3 in DNA: TGTGCCAGCAGTACGGGTGGGGCAGGGCGCACAGATACGCAGTATTTT. This chain links TRBV6-4 with TRBJ2-3, with TRBD1 as a possible D gene (5 bases). The germline gives CDR1 MRHNA, CDR2 SNTAGT. The CDR3 has 16 amino acids. Trimming left V 5 bases short and J 1 base short, with 16 bases between.

This sequence joins TRBV6-5 and TRBJ2-3, with D unresolved. V was clipped by 8 bases and J by 0 bases, with 12 bases between them. Germline CDR1 is MNHEY and CDR2 is SVGAGI. The CDR3 is 14 amino acids. CDR3 nucleotide sequence: TGTGCCAGCGGCATGTCCTCGAGCACAGATACGCAGTATTTT. Residues: CASGMSSSTDTQYF.

The chain is built from TRBV21-1 and TRBJ1-5; the table assigns TRBD1, which was not confirmed against the DNA. TRBV21-1 is labeled a pseudogene. This CDR3 comprises 13 residues. DNA for the CDR3: TGTGCCAGAATCCCCAGGTCAAATCAGCCCCAGCATTTT. It specifies CARIPRSNQPQHF.

The V call is TRBV29-1, the J call TRBJ2-3, with TRBD2 matching over 7 bases. The CDR3 contains 16 residues. Unmatched junction bases numbered 14, after V lost 7 bases and J lost 1 base. Germline CDR1 SQVTM, CDR2 ANQGSEA. CDR3 bases: TGCAGCGCTAGGGGCGGGGGTAGGATCGGCACAGATACGCAGTATTTT. Translated: CSARGGGRIGTDTQYF.

The gene calls are TRBV7-8 and TRBJ2-1; 7 bases line up with TRBD2. Per the germline V gene, CDR1 is SGHVS and CDR2 is FQNEAQ. V trimming: 5 bases; J trimming: 7 bases; junction bases outside the gene matches: 14. The CDR3 has 16 amino acids. The CDR3 loop reads CASSPPDAPRGNEQFF. The DNA of the CDR3 is TGTGCCAGCAGCCCCCCGGACGCTCCGCGGGGGAATGAGCAGTTCTTC.

This chain's CDR3 is CASSAGGTQYF. CDR3 DNA sequence: TGTGCCAGCAGTGCGGGGGGTACGCAGTATTTT. The chain recombines TRBV6-4 with TRBJ2-3; 7 nucleotides match TRBD2. The V gene's germline CDR1 is MRHNA and CDR2 SNTAGT. Trimming took 4 bases from V and 8 from J; bases not matched to a gene: 0. The CDR3 is 11 residues long.

The gene calls are TRBV30 and TRBJ1-1; TRBD1 is a possible D gene (5 bases). Trimming removed 0 bases from V and 5 bases from J, with 13 bases in between. Germline-derived CDR1 and CDR2 are GTSNPN and SVGIG (reference sequence). The CDR3 runs 14 residues. The CDR3 reads CAWSVGGRGTEAFF. CDR3 bases: TGTGCCTGGAGTGTGGGGGGGAGAGGGACTGAAGCTTTCTTT.

The V gene is TRBV4-1, the J gene TRBJ2-2; 7 nucleotides agree with TRBD2. The CDR3 covers 14 residues. Germline V gives CDR1 MGHRA, CDR2 YSYEKL. V lost 4 bases and J lost 5; bases outside the gene matches: 4. CDR3 amino acids: CASSRPGGTGELFF. The CDR3, as DNA: TGCGCCAGCAGCCGACCCGGGGGGACCGGGGAGCTGTTTTTT.

The chain has TRBV9 and TRBJ1-4; D perhaps matches TRBD1 (6 bases). The germline V and J ends were trimmed by 4 bases and 3 bases, with 13 bases remaining between them. This CDR3 has 15 amino acids. CDR1 SGDLS and CDR2 YYNGEE come from the germline V gene. The CDR3 coding sequence is TGTGCCAGCAGCCAGGGGAGTTTAGCTAATGAAAAACTGTTTTTT. As protein: CASSQGSLANEKLFF.

The chain couples TRBV10-3 to TRBJ2-7; D is undetermined. The CDR3 has 12 residues. The V end was cut by 7 bases, the J end by 3 bases, with 10 bases between. Germline CDR1 and CDR2: ENHRY and SYGVKD. The CDR3 sequence: CAIKPSDYEQYF. The CDR3 DNA sequence: TGTGCCATCAAACCCTCAGACTACGAGCAGTACTTC.

This chain uses TRBV4-3 with TRBJ1-2; 7 nucleotides align to TRBD1. Germline CDR1 and CDR2: LGHNA and YSLEER. J gave up 9 bases and V 4 bases, and 11 bases lay outside the gene matches. This CDR3 contains 14 residues. CDR3 amino acids: CASSLRGGFNRYTF. The CDR3 nucleotides are TGCGCCAGCAGCCTCAGAGGGGGCTTCAACCGCTACACCTTC.

The rearrangement joins TRBV21-1 to TRBJ2-6; the D call TRBD1 from the table was never checked on the DNA. TRBV21-1 is a pseudogene locus. This CDR3 is built from 19 residues. The CDR3 spells CASSKFHRGYRSGANVLTF. CDR3 bases: TGTGCCAGCAGCAAGTTCCACAGGGGGTACCGCTCTGGGGCCAACGTCCTGACTTTC.

The chain couples TRBV11-2 to TRBJ1-2, with 9 bases fitting TRBD1. In germline, CDR1 is SGHAT, CDR2 FQNNGV. The CDR3 is made up of 17 amino acids. The J segment lost 7 bases and the V segment lost 5 bases, leaving 17 bases of the junction unmatched. Written as DNA, the CDR3 is TGTGCCAGCAGCCACCTAAGACATGGACGGGACAGGGTTGGCTACACCTTC. This codes for CASSHLRHGRDRVGYTF.

The rearrangement uses TRBV9 and TRBJ2-7; D is uncertain. The CDR3 spans 15 residues. Germline CDR1 reads SGDLS; CDR2 reads YYNGEE. V lost 2 bases to trimming and J lost 3 bases, with 15 bases between them. CDR3 amino acids: CASSVGTDYFYEQYF. In nucleotides, the CDR3 is TGTGCCAGCAGCGTTGGAACAGATTATTTCTACGAGCAGTACTTC. The full variable domain, rest sourced from reference TRBV9 and TRBJ2-7, is DSGVTQTPKHLITATGQRVTLRCSPRSGDLSVYWYQQSLDQGLQFLIQYYNGEERAKGNILERFSAQQFPDLHSELNLSSLELGDSALYFCASSVGTDYFYEQYFGPGTRLTVT.

This chain links TRBV28 with TRBJ2-6; D uncertain. CDR3 length: 12 residues. The germline V and J ends were trimmed by 9 bases and 0 bases, with 3 bases remaining between them. Germline V gene lookup returns CDR1 MDHEN and CDR2 SYDVKM. This CDR3 reads CASRSGANVLTF. CDR3 nucleotides: TGTGCCAGTCGCTCTGGGGCCAACGTCCTGACTTTC.

This clone has just a few counts. Written as DNA, the CDR3 is TGTGCCAGCAGCATCGGGACAGGGTCCTACAATGAGCAGTTCTTC. It yields the protein CASSIGTGSYNEQFF. This chain links TRBV9 with TRBJ2-1; 9 bases fit TRBD1. Unmatched junction bases numbered 3, after V lost 4 bases and J lost 1 base. The CDR3 covers 15 residues. Germline V gene lookup returns CDR1 SGDLS and CDR2 YYNGEE.

The rearrangement links TRBV4-3 to TRBJ1-2; D not resolved. V gave up 0 bases and J gave up 6 bases, with 14 bases separating them. Germline V gives CDR1 LGHNA, CDR2 YSLEER. CDR3 length: 15 amino acids. CDR3 amino acids: CASSQEGWGGHGYTF. The CDR3 DNA reads TGCGCCAGCAGCCAAGAGGGCTGGGGAGGACATGGCTACACCTTC.

The J gene is TRBJ1-4, the V gene TRBV7-9, with 8 nucleotides matching TRBD1. Germline V CDR1 and CDR2: SEHNR, FQNEAQ (reference sequence). This CDR3 spans 14 amino acids. Losses at the gene ends were 7 bases for V and 4 bases for J; bases not matched to a gene: 5. CDR3 sequence: CASNPGTGNEKLFF. The CDR3 DNA reads as TGTGCCAGCAACCCCGGGACAGGTAATGAAAAACTGTTTTTT.

This chain connects TRBV19 to TRBJ2-3, with D possibly being TRBD2 (6 bases). This CDR3 comprises 16 residues. Germline CDR1 LNHDA, CDR2 SQIVND (reference sequence). The germline V and J ends were trimmed by 5 bases and 0 bases, with 15 bases remaining between them. The CDR3 loop is CASSVPGLRSTDTQYF. The CDR3 DNA is TGTGCCAGTAGTGTGCCGGGACTTCGGAGCACAGATACGCAGTATTTT. The full variable domain, with the rest looked up from reference TRBV19 and TRBJ2-3, is DGGITQSPKYLFRKEGQNVTLSCEQNLNHDAMYWYRQDPGQGLRLIYYSQIVNDFQKGDIAEGYSVSREKKESFPLTVTSAQKNPTAFYLCASSVPGLRSTDTQYFGPGTRLTVL.

In this sample, this clone turned up once. The J gene is TRBJ1-2, the V gene TRBV15, with D perhaps TRBD1 (6 bases). CDR1 LNHNV and CDR2 YYDKDF come from the germline V gene (reference sequence). Trimming removed 3 bases from V and 5 bases from J, with 16 bases in between. There are 15 residues in the CDR3. CDR3 nucleotide sequence: TGTGCCACCAGCAGCGACGGGGGGCGATATTATGGCTACACCTTC. Translated: CATSSDGGRYYGYTF.

This chain connects TRBV7-3 to TRBJ1-1; no firm D call. CDR3 size: 13 residues. Germline V gives CDR1 SGHTA, CDR2 FQGTGA. Trimming took 3 bases from V and 1 from J, leaving 6 bases between them. CDR3 DNA sequence: TGTGCCAGCAGCTTGGGCTGGAACACTGAAGCTTTCTTT. As protein: CASSLGWNTEAFF.